This T cell receptor (beta chain) was captured by sequencing in a study of T-cell reconstitution after alpha-beta-depleted transplantation in children. Unique molecular identifiers were incorporated when the TCRbeta library was constructed. Using its own MiXCR run on the PCR reads, TCRdb lists one record per CDR3 protein. The table includes about 280,000 distinct CDR3 sequences, 11% detected once. This clonotype occurred many times. Germline V gives CDR1 MDHEN, CDR2 SYDVKM. The length of the CDR3 is 14 residues. V was pared by 7 bases and J by 2 bases, with 15 bases between. The V and J genes are TRBV28 and TRBJ2-7, with a tentative D call TRBD1 (5 bases). The clonotype was recovered from a male patient under 10 years old who had a stem cell transplant for chronic granulomatous disease, so the T cells may come from the graft donor. The source was peripheral blood, collected 180 days after TCRalphabeta/CD19-depleted stem cell transplant. The CDR3 DNA reads TGTGCCAGCAAGGGTGACAGCCTAACCTACGAGCAGTACTTC. It encodes CASKGDSLTYEQYF.